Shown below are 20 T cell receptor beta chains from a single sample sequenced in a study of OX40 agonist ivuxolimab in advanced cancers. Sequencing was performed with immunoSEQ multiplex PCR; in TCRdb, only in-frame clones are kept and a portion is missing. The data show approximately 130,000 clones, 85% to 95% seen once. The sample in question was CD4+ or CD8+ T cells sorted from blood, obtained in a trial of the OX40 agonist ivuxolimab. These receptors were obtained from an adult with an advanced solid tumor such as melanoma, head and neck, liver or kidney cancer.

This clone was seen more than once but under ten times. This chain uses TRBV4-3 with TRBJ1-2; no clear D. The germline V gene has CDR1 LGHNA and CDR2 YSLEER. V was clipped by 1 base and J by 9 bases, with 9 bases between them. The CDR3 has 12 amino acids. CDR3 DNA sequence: TGCGCCAGCAGCCAAGCTACGGGGAGCTACACCTTC. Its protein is CASSQATGSYTF.

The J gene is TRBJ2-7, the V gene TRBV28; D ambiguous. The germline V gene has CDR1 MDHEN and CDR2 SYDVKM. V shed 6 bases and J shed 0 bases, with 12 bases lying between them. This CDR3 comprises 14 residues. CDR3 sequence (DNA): TGTGCCAGCAGACGAACGGGCTTCTCCTACGAGCAGTACTTC. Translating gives CASRRTGFSYEQYF. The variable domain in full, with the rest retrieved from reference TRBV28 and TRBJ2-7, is DVKVTQSSRYLVKRTGEKVFLECVQDMDHENMFWYRQDPGLGLRLIYFSYDVKMKEKGDIPEGYSVSREKKERFSLILESASTNQTSMYLCASRRTGFSYEQYFGPGTRLTVT.

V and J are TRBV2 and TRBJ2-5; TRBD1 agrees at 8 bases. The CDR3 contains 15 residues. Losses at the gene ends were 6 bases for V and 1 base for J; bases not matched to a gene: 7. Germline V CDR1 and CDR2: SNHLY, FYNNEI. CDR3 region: CASSGQGRAQETQYF. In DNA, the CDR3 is TGTGCCAGCAGCGGACAGGGCCGGGCCCAAGAGACCCAGTACTTC.

CDR3 protein: CASSGGGNEQFF. In DNA, the CDR3 is TGTGCCAGCAGCGGGGGTGGCAATGAGCAGTTCTTC. The genes are TRBV6-1 and TRBJ2-1, with D maybe TRBD2 (6 bases). V lost 6 bases and J lost 6, with 9 bases in between. This CDR3 spans 12 amino acids. The germline V gene has CDR1 MNHNS and CDR2 SASEGT.

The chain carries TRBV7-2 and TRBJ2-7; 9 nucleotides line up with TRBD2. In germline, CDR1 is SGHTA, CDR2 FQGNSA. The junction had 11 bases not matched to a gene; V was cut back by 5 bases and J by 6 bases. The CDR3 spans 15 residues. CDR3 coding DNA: TGTGCCAGCAGCCCGGCGGGGGGGGGAATGATCGAGCAGTACTTC. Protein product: CASSPAGGGMIEQYF. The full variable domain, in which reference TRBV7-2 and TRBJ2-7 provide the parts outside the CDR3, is GAGVSQSPSNKVTEKGKDVELRCDPISGHTALYWYRQSLGQGLEFLIYFQGNSAPDKSGLPSDRFSAERTGGSVSTLTIQRTQQEDSAVYLCASSPAGGGMIEQYFGPGTRLTVT.

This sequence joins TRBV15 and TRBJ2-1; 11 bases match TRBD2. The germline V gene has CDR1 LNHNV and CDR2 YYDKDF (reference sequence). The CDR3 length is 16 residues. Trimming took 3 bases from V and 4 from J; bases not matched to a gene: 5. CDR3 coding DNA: TGTGCCACCAGCAGGCTGACTAGCGGGGCTTACAATGAGCAGTTCTTC. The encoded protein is CATSRLTSGAYNEQFF.

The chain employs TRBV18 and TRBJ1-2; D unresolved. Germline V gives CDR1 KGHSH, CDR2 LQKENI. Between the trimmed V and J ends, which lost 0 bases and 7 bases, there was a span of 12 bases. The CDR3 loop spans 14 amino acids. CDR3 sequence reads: CASSPPDTPIGYTF. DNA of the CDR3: TGTGCCAGCTCACCACCTGACACCCCGATTGGCTACACCTTC.

CDR3 sequence (DNA): TGTGCCAGCAGTGACCCCAGGGAAAGGTACGAGCAGTACTTC. Amino acid sequence: CASSDPRERYEQYF. V and J are TRBV6-5 and TRBJ2-7, with D perhaps matching TRBD1 (5 bases). The germline V gene has CDR1 MNHEY and CDR2 SVGAGI. The CDR3 is 14 amino acids. Between the trimmed V and J ends, which lost 5 bases and 4 bases, there was a span of 15 bases.

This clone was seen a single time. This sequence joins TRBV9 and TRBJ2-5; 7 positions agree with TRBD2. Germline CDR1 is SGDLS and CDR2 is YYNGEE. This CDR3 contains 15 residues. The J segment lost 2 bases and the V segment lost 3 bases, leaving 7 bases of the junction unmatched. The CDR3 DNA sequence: TGTGCCAGCAGCGCCCCTCCCGGGGGGCAAGAGACCCAGTACTTC. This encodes CASSAPPGGQETQYF.

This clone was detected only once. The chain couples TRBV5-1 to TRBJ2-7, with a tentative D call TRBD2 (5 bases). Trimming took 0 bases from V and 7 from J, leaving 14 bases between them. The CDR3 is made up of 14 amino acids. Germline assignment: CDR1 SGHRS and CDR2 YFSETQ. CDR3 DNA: TGCGCCAGCAGCTTGGACGGCCCCTCGGGAGAGCAGTACTTC. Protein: CASSLDGPSGEQYF.

In DNA form, the CDR3 reads TGCGCCAGCAGCCCCGACAACGGGCATAATCAGCCCCAGCATTTT. This encodes CASSPDNGHNQPQHF. The V call is TRBV4-3, the J call TRBJ1-5; D is unclear. The CDR3 has 15 residues. Germline loops: CDR1 LGHNA, CDR2 YSLEER. Deletions cut 4 bases from V and 4 bases from J, with 14 bases between.

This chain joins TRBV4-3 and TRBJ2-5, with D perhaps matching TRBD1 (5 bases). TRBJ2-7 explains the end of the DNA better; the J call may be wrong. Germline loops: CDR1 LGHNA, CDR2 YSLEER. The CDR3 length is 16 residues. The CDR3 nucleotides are TGCGCCAGCAGCCAAGATACCACAGGCAGACACTACGAGCAGTACTTC. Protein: CASSQDTTGRHYEQYF.

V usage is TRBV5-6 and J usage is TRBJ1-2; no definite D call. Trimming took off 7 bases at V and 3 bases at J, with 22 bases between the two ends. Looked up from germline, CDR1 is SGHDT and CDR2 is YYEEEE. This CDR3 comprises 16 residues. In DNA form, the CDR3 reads TGTGCCAGCCGCACCTGGTCGTGGCCAGGTGACTATGGCTACACCTTC. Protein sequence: CASRTWSWPGDYGYTF. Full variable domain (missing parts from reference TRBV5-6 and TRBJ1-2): DAGVTQSPTHLIKTRGQQVTLRCSPKSGHDTVSWYQQALGQGPQFIFQYYEEEERQRGNFPDRFSGHQFPNYSSELNVNALLLGDSALYLCASRTWSWPGDYGYTFGSGTRLTVV.

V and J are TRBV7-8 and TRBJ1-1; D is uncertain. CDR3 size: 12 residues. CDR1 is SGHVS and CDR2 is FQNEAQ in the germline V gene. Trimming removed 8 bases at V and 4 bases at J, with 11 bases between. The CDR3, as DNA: TGTGCCAGCCGACGCATCCTCACTGAAGCTTTCTTT. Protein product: CASRRILTEAFF.

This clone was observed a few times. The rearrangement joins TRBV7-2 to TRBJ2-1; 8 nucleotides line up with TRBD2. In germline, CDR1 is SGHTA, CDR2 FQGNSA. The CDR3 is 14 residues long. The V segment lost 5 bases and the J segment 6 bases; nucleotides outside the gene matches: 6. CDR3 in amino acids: CASSGLATFNEQFF. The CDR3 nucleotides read TGTGCCAGCAGCGGACTAGCTACCTTCAATGAGCAGTTCTTC.

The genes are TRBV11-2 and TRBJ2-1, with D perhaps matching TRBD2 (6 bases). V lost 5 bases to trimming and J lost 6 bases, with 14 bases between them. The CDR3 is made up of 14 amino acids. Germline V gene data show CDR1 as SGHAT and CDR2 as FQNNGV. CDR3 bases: TGTGCCAGCAGCACCCGACTAGTTAGCAATGAGCAGTTCTTC. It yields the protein CASSTRLVSNEQFF.

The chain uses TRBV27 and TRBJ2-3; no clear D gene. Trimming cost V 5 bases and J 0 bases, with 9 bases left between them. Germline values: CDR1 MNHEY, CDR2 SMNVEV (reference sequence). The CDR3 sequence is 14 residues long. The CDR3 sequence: CASSRVFSTDTQYF. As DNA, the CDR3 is TGTGCCAGCAGTCGGGTGTTTAGCACAGATACGCAGTATTTT.

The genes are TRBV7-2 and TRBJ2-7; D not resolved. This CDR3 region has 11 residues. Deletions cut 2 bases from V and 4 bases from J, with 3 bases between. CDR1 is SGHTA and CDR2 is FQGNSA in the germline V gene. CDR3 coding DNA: TGTGCCAGCAGCTTAACTTACGAGCAGTACTTC. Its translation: CASSLTYEQYF.

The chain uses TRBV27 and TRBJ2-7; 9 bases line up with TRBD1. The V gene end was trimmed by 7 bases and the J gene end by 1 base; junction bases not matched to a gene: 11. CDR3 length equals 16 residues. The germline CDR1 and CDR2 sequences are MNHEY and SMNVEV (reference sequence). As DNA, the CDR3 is TGTGCCAGCACGGGACAGGGTACGTCGAGGTCCTACGAGCAGTACTTC. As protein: CASTGQGTSRSYEQYF.

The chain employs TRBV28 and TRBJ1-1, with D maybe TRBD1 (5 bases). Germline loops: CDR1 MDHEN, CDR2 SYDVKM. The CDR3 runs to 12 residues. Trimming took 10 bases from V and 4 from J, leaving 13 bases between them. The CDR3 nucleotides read TGTGCCATCAAGACGGGGGGCACTGAAGCTTTCTTT. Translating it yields CAIKTGGTEAFF.